The rows below give T cell receptor beta chains drawn from one sample of a study of cytomegalovirus exposure and HLA in healthy donors. The method was immunoSEQ multiplex PCR; TCRdb's version includes in-frame clones alone and lacks a portion of them. The sample holds tens of thousands of clones. The sample taken for sequencing was PBMCs. The receptors derive from a man between 45 and 60 years old in good health and CMV-seropositive. The CDR3 runs from the conserved cysteine through the conserved F or W. A D gene is named only where the DNA matches it firmly.

CDR3 DNA	CDR3 protein	V gene	D gene	J gene
TGCGCCAGCAGCCAAGTTCAAGGGGGGGGCCGGGGCACGACTGAAGCTTTCTTT	CASSQVQGGGRGTTEAFF	TRBV4-3	-	TRBJ1-1
TGTGCCAGCAGCTTAGTTCTAGCGGGACCCTACAATGAGCAGTTCTTC	CASSLVLAGPYNEQFF	TRBV7-2	TRBD2	TRBJ2-1
TGTGCCAGCAGCTTGTGGCCCGAAAGTGCGTGGACTAGCGGGAGCCGATACTTC	CASSLWPESAWTSGSRYF	TRBV5-4	TRBD2	TRBJ2-7
TGTGCCTGGAGTAGCGGGACGGGGGAGACCCAGTACTTC	CAWSSGTGETQYF	TRBV30	TRBD2	TRBJ2-5
TGTGCCAGCAGCCTCGACAGGGGCCGGTACAATGAGCAGTTCTTC	CASSLDRGRYNEQFF	TRBV9	TRBD1	TRBJ2-1
TGCGCCAGCAGCCAATCGCCTCAGGGTATCTATGGCTACACCTTC	CASSQSPQGIYGYTF	TRBV4-1	-	TRBJ1-2
TGTGCCATCAGTGCCGGAGAGTCTGAAAAACTGTTTTTT	CAISAGESEKLFF	TRBV10-3	-	TRBJ1-4
TGTGCCTGGAGTGTACTAGTTGGCGCTGAAGCTTTCTTT	CAWSVLVGAEAFF	TRBV30	-	TRBJ1-1
TGTGCCAGCAGCTTAGAAAGGGGCGGGACTCCTTACGAGCAGTACTTC	CASSLERGGTPYEQYF	TRBV7-8	-	TRBJ2-7
TGCAGCGTTGCCGACAGTCTGAACACTGAAGCTTTCTTT	CSVADSLNTEAFF	TRBV29-1	-	TRBJ1-1
TGTGCCAGCAGCTTAGGCGGGGAGGGCTACACCTTC	CASSLGGEGYTF	TRBV7-9	-	TRBJ1-2
TGTGCCAGCAGCGTAGGAGGGGAGCAGTTCTTC	CASSVGGEQFF	TRBV9	-	TRBJ2-1
TGTGCCAGCAGCCCGGGGACACTCCAGAATCAGCCCCAGCATTTT	CASSPGTLQNQPQHF	TRBV9	-	TRBJ1-5
TGTGCCAGCAGTGACCCACTAGCGGGGAGCTCCTACAATGAGCAGTTCTTC	CASSDPLAGSSYNEQFF	TRBV6-4	TRBD2	TRBJ2-1
TGTGCCAGCAGCGTAAGACAGGGCACAGATACGCAGTATTTT	CASSVRQGTDTQYF	TRBV9	-	TRBJ2-3
TGTGCCAGCAGCCCAAGGGGGGGGTCAGCCTACAATGAGCAGTTCTTC	CASSPRGGSAYNEQFF	TRBV7-9	-	TRBJ2-1
TGTGCCAGCAGCCCCGTCCCAACTAAGGACACTGAAGCTTTCTTT	CASSPVPTKDTEAFF	TRBV5-4	-	TRBJ1-1
TGTGCCAGCAGTGCCGGGACAGGACCCTACGAGCAGTACTTC	CASSAGTGPYEQYF	TRBV9	TRBD1	TRBJ2-7
TGTGCCAGCCTCCCCTCCGCCGGGACAGCGTATGGCTACACCTTC	CASLPSAGTAYGYTF	TRBV7-9	TRBD1	TRBJ1-2